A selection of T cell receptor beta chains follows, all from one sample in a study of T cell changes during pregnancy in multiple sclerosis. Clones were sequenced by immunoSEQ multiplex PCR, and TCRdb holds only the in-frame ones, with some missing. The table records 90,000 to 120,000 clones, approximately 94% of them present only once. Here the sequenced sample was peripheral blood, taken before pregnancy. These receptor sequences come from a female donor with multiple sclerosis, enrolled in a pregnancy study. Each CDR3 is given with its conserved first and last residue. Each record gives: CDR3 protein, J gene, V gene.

CDR3 protein: CASSQGQGSTDTQYF
J gene: TRBJ2-3
V gene: TRBV2

CDR3 protein: CASSGGSPDTGELFF
J gene: TRBJ2-2
V gene: TRBV9

CDR3 protein: CASSVLGTGAYNEQFF
J gene: TRBJ2-1
V gene: TRBV7-6

CDR3 protein: CSASGGPGQPQHF
J gene: TRBJ1-5
V gene: TRBV29-1

CDR3 protein: CASSSGTSGVNEQFF
J gene: TRBJ2-1
V gene: TRBV5-1

CDR3 protein: CASINKRGTGGNYGYTF
J gene: TRBJ1-2
V gene: TRBV27

CDR3 protein: CASSSPGTDTQYF
J gene: TRBJ2-3
V gene: TRBV6-6

CDR3 protein: CASSLGQSYEQYF
J gene: TRBJ2-7
V gene: TRBV27

CDR3 protein: CASSLAGLLYEQYF
J gene: TRBJ2-7
V gene: TRBV5-6

CDR3 protein: CASSLREGADTQYF
J gene: TRBJ2-3
V gene: TRBV5-4

CDR3 protein: CASSSRSGRTSEQYF
J gene: TRBJ2-7
V gene: TRBV28

CDR3 protein: CAITPGQGDYEQYF
J gene: TRBJ2-7
V gene: TRBV2

CDR3 protein: CASSRKGDYEQYF
J gene: TRBJ2-7
V gene: TRBV4-2

CDR3 protein: CASSLWIAGGGNEQFF
J gene: TRBJ2-1
V gene: TRBV7-6

CDR3 protein: CASSVGTSGRQETQYF
J gene: TRBJ2-5
V gene: TRBV2

CDR3 protein: CASSISDWSYAEQFF
J gene: TRBJ2-1
V gene: TRBV19

CDR3 protein: CASPPGGPNTEAFF
J gene: TRBJ1-1
V gene: TRBV23-1

CDR3 protein: CASTLDGGVSYEQYF
J gene: TRBJ2-7
V gene: TRBV2

CDR3 protein: CASSLGFPGEGDTQYF
J gene: TRBJ2-3
V gene: TRBV5-5

CDR3 protein: CASSGSSGAPYEQYF
J gene: TRBJ2-7
V gene: TRBV6-1

CDR3 protein: CASRGSGGNQPQHF
J gene: TRBJ1-5
V gene: TRBV25-1

CDR3 protein: CASSVDSQETQYF
J gene: TRBJ2-5
V gene: TRBV5-1

CDR3 protein: CASSQDRGRGGTDTQYF
J gene: TRBJ2-3
V gene: TRBV4-3

CDR3 protein: CAWNLVAAQETQYF
J gene: TRBJ2-5
V gene: TRBV30

CDR3 protein: CASRVGSSYQPQHF
J gene: TRBJ1-5
V gene: TRBV27

CDR3 protein: CASSQGGRATYEQYF
J gene: NA
V gene: TRBV5-8

CDR3 protein: CASSPGTGRNQPQHF
J gene: TRBJ1-5
V gene: TRBV7-8

CDR3 protein: CATSRSGLAYEQYF
J gene: TRBJ2-7
V gene: TRBV15

CDR3 protein: CASSLDGRVTDTQYF
J gene: TRBJ2-3
V gene: TRBV11-2

CDR3 protein: CASSRLAGGPYEQYF
J gene: TRBJ2-7
V gene: TRBV27

CDR3 protein: CASSLGGDEKLFF
J gene: TRBJ1-4
V gene: TRBV27

CDR3 protein: CASSDPSGGNTEAFF
J gene: TRBJ1-1
V gene: TRBV25-1

CDR3 protein: CASSLWGGDTQYF
J gene: TRBJ2-3
V gene: TRBV27

CDR3 protein: CASRGDRAGGYTF
J gene: TRBJ1-2
V gene: TRBV6-1

CDR3 protein: CASSQGDRGITGELFF
J gene: TRBJ2-2
V gene: TRBV4-2

CDR3 protein: CASSLAGMSYEQYF
J gene: TRBJ2-7
V gene: TRBV13

CDR3 protein: CSALTGSNQPQHF
J gene: TRBJ1-5
V gene: TRBV29-1